This T cell receptor beta chain emerged from a study of cytomegalovirus exposure and HLA in healthy donors (dated by TCRdb to 2016 to 2017). Concerning the study at large: According to a later analysis, one platform produced both the 110 or so validation repertoires and the 666 repertoires of the first cohort. The aim of the study was to test whether cataloging public T cell receptors could identify signatures of past pathogen exposure. In addition to the first cohort of 500 to 850 subjects, a separate validation cohort of 120 different subjects was used. The study combined high-throughput TCR immunosequencing, statistical association of individual TCRs with disease status, and machine learning to predict cytomegalovirus infection status.

As concerns this clone: Its target antigen remains unknown. No much larger clone is present one base from it, and per-base qualities are unavailable.

The method was the immunoSEQ multiplex PCR assay. The authors' analysis ran thus. A statistical classification framework was developed to diagnose cytomegalovirus status using the catalog of TCR beta chain sequences. TCRdb took over this immuneACCESS table, retaining in-frame rearrangements with V and J assigned. Such tables are incomplete; in checked studies, under half of the missing clones stem from an unresolved V gene, and the remainder is unexplained. The V and J calls and clone size were taken over from that table, and D and trimming were inferred from the DNA. In this sample the table shows about 110,000 clones, approximately 85% of which occur a single time. Of the sample, around 3% is held by the ten largest clones. The germline V gene gives CDR1 as KGHSH and CDR2 as LQKENI. From cysteine to phenylalanine, the CDR3 is 16 amino acids long. The entry retains the CDR3 DNA only, 48 bases that are in frame from base 1. V loses 5 bases at its end and J loses 8 bases; junction bases beyond the gene matches: 14.

Separate from the approximately 670-subject first cohort, the validation cohort of more than 90 subjects was the group to which the donors belonged. On the study overall, not on this receptor specifically: In vitro tests confirmed that three of the cytomegalovirus-associated TCR beta chains recognize cytomegalovirus antigens. In a later analysis, TCRs clustered in the first cohort were found to also tend to co-occur in the 130 or so validation repertoires, with around 94% of cluster scores above 0. All 110 or so repertoires were used to score co-occurrence in the validation cohort in a later analysis, because that analysis had no HLA typing for the cohort. According to the authors, the approach could potentially be generalized to other disease states and immunological phenotypes. In the study, some 180 TCR beta chains were listed as associated with cytomegalovirus. The classifier was reported to diagnose cytomegalovirus status with high specificity and sensitivity in both the original cohort and the validation cohort. While some public TCRs were present in many individuals, most TCR sequences turned up only very rarely across donors.

Material for sequencing was PBMCs. The source of this sequence is a young woman in good health and CMV-seronegative. This sequence uses TRBV18 and TRBJ1-2, with 10 central nucleotides matching TRBD1. CDR3 loop: CASSSKTGTGVGGYTF. The DNA sequence is TGTGCCAGCTCATCAAAGACCGGGACAGGGGTTGGCGGCTACACCTTC.